This T cell receptor (beta chain) was obtained from a study of patients and donors after allogeneic stem cell transplantation. One entry per CDR3 protein, called by TCRdb with MiXCR from the RT-PCR reads. Among about 74,000 distinct CDR3 sequences, approximately 25% were seen once, and the ten largest hold approximately 26%. The CDR3 length is 16 residues. Trimming removed 1 base at V and 0 bases at J, with 10 bases between. Germline CDR1 reads SEHNR; CDR2 reads FQNEAQ (reference sequence). The sequence came from a human donor who was either an allogeneic HSCT recipient or a stem cell or donor lymphocyte infusion donor (not recorded which). It is not recorded whose cells these are; they may come from a transplant donor. The chain recombines TRBV7-9 with TRBJ1-5, with a tentative D call TRBD1 (5 bases). The sample comprised blood, either unsorted or a sorted T cell fraction (not recorded which). The CDR3 region is CASSLGWDLSNQPQHF. The CDR3 DNA reads TGTGCCAGCAGCTTAGGATGGGACCTTAGCAATCAGCCCCAGCATTTT.